These 5 T cell receptor beta chains were all obtained from the same sample, sequenced in a study of sequential checkpoint blockade in melanoma. Treatment indicated: randomized to nivolumab then ipilimumab (arm A) or the reverse (arm B). Sequencing used immunoSEQ multiplex PCR; TCRdb keeps in-frame clones, though not all of them. The table has around 22,000 clones, around 65% seen once; the top ten hold under 20%. The sequences come from CD8+ T cells sorted from blood (inferred from file names), collected from a patient given nivolumab and ipilimumab in sequence. The receptors stem from a human donor with melanoma.

The rearrangement links TRBV4-2 to TRBJ1-5; 10 positions match TRBD1. Germline CDR1 LGHNA, CDR2 YNFKEQ. The V segment lost 3 bases and the J segment 5 bases; nucleotides outside the gene matches: 1. This CDR3 is built from 14 residues. The CDR3 nucleotides read TGTGCCAGCAGCCACGGACAGGGGGATCAGCCCCAGCATTTT. Its translation: CASSHGQGDQPQHF.

This clone was seen once. The chain has TRBV15 and TRBJ1-2, with D hard to call. Germline lookup yields CDR1 LNHNV and CDR2 YYDKDF (reference sequence). Trimming pared 0 bases from V and 4 bases from J, leaving 9 bases between. The CDR3 is 14 residues long. The CDR3 reads CATSRDKISYGYTF. As DNA, the CDR3 is TGTGCCACCAGCAGAGACAAAATTAGCTATGGCTACACCTTC.

Only a few counts were recorded for this clone. The chain has TRBV11-3 and TRBJ1-1; unclear D gene. From germline, CDR1 is SGHNT and CDR2 YENEEA. The CDR3 length is 13 residues. V lost 5 bases and J 0 bases, leaving 7 bases between the germline ends. The CDR3 region is CASSLYLNTEAFF. As DNA, the CDR3 is TGTGCCAGCAGCCTGTATTTGAACACTGAAGCTTTCTTT.

The rearrangement links TRBV13 to TRBJ2-4; perhaps TRBD2 as D (5 bases). There are 16 residues in the CDR3. Trimming shortened V by 2 bases and J by 1 base, and 12 bases separated the two germline ends. The V gene's germline CDR1 is PRHDT and CDR2 FYEKMQ (reference sequence). CDR3 protein: CASSLRGFGAKNIQYF. In DNA, the CDR3 is TGTGCCAGCAGCTTAAGAGGGTTTGGTGCCAAAAACATTCAGTACTTC.

The chain combines TRBV19 with TRBJ1-1; D ambiguous. The CDR3 length is 13 residues. The V and J ends lost 5 bases and 1 base respectively, with 8 bases between them. The V gene's germline CDR1 is LNHDA and CDR2 SQIVND (reference sequence). The CDR3 nucleotides read TGTGCCAGTAGTCTAAGAGAGAACACTGAAGCTTTCTTT. Translating it yields CASSLRENTEAFF.